The 32 T cell receptor beta chains given below trace back to one sample, sequenced in a study of T-cell reconstitution after alpha-beta-depleted transplantation in children. Preparation of the TCRbeta library involved a method that used unique molecular identifiers. TCRdb re-called the PCR reads through MiXCR, storing one row per CDR3 protein. The table has around 96,000 distinct CDR3 sequences, about 12% seen once. The sample in question was PBMCs from the stem cell graft donor, obtained from the stem cell graft. These receptors were taken from a human donor who donated a stem cell graft to a child with inherited bone marrow failure.

This clonotype appeared many times. The V gene is TRBV5-1, the J gene TRBJ1-2; the D gene is possibly TRBD1 (5 bases). The germline V gene has CDR1 SGHRS and CDR2 YFSETQ. This CDR3 contains 14 residues. The V gene lost 3 bases and the J gene lost 2 bases, with 11 bases spanning the gap. CDR3 sequence: CASSSDTTNYGYTF. The CDR3, as DNA: TGCGCCAGCAGCTCGGACACGACGAACTATGGCTACACCTTC. Complete variable domain (other parts from reference TRBV5-1 and TRBJ1-2): KAGVTQTPRYLIKTRGQQVTLSCSPISGHRSVSWYQQTPGQGLQFLFEYFSETQRNKGNFPGRFSGRQFSNSRSEMNVSTLELGDSALYLCASSSDTTNYGYTFGSGTRLTVV.

This chain joins TRBV4-3 and TRBJ2-5; TRBD1 aligns across 9 bases. Germline V gives CDR1 LGHNA, CDR2 YSLEER. This CDR3 contains 15 residues. V lost 1 base to trimming and J lost 2 bases; unmatched junction nucleotides: 2. The CDR3 nucleotides read TGCGCCAGCAGCCAAGTCGGGACAGGGCAAGAGACCCAGTACTTC. Protein sequence: CASSQVGTGQETQYF.

This clonotype was recorded at least ten times. The chain joins TRBV7-9 to TRBJ2-7; perhaps TRBD2 as D (6 bases). The V gene's germline CDR1 is SEHNR and CDR2 FQNEAQ (reference sequence). CDR3 length: 14 amino acids. V was clipped by 1 base and J by 4 bases, with 11 bases between them. The chain's CDR3 is CASSLDLRGYEQYF. The CDR3 DNA sequence: TGTGCCAGCAGCTTAGATCTTCGGGGGTACGAGCAGTACTTC.

Remarks on this clonotype: Given a much more abundant clone one base away, this may be a read error. V gene TRBV5-1 combines with J gene TRBJ2-5, with a weak D call TRBD1 (6 bases). Germline V CDR1 and CDR2: SGHRS, YFSETQ. CDR3 length equals 14 residues. CDR3 sequence reads: CSSSLGTTQETQYF. The CDR3 DNA is TGCTCCAGCAGCTTGGGGACAACTCAAGAGACCCAGTACTTC.

This clonotype was picked up a small number of times. This chain joins TRBV12-3 or TRBV12-4 and TRBJ1-5; D uncertain. CDR3 size: 14 residues. V was pared by 2 bases and J by 1 base, with 6 bases between. CDR3 amino acids: CASSLMGSNQPQHF. The CDR3 DNA reads as TGTGCCAGCAGTTTAATGGGGAGCAATCAGCCCCAGCATTTT.

The V and J genes are TRBV29-1 and TRBJ1-5; tentatively, D is TRBD1 (5 bases). V was shortened by 4 bases and J by 3 bases, with 10 bases between the two germline ends. The CDR3 has 13 residues. From germline, CDR1 is SQVTM and CDR2 ANQGSEA. CDR3 residues: CSVAQGINQPQHF. DNA for the CDR3: TGCAGCGTTGCTCAGGGTATCAATCAGCCCCAGCATTTT.

The rearrangement joins TRBV11-2 to TRBJ2-1; weak D call: TRBD2 (6 bases). The length of the CDR3 is 16 residues. The V end lost 5 bases, the J end lost 1 base, and 15 bases lay between the germline ends. Per the germline V gene, CDR1 is SGHAT and CDR2 is FQNNGV. CDR3 coding DNA: TGTGCCAGCAGCCTAAGGCCCCGGGGGTCCTACAATGAGCAGTTCTTC. Protein product: CASSLRPRGSYNEQFF. The full variable domain, completed using reference TRBV11-2 and TRBJ2-1, is EAGVAQSPRYKIIEKRQSVAFWCNPISGHATLYWYQQILGQGPKLLIQFQNNGVVDDSQLPKDRFSAERLKGVDSTLKIQPAKLEDSAVYLCASSLRPRGSYNEQFFGPGTRLTVL.

There are a few counts of this clonotype. The chain combines TRBV6-1 with TRBJ1-6, with TRBD1 matching over 7 bases. Germline loops: CDR1 MNHNS, CDR2 SASEGT. The CDR3 runs to 15 residues. Trimming took 5 bases from V and 5 from J; bases not matched to a gene: 6. The CDR3 DNA follows: TGTGCCAGCAGTCAGACAGGGCCGGATAATTCACCCCTCCACTTT. This sequence encodes CASSQTGPDNSPLHF.

The chain recombines TRBV20-1 with TRBJ2-3, with 7 positions matching TRBD2. Germline values: CDR1 DFQATT, CDR2 SNEGSKA (reference sequence). Unmatched junction bases numbered 5, after V lost 6 bases and J lost 2 bases. The CDR3 is 13 residues long. CDR3 nucleotide sequence: TGCAGTGCAAGCGGGGCAGTCACAGATACGCAGTATTTT. Protein: CSASGAVTDTQYF.

This clonotype was observed a handful of times. The V and J genes are TRBV30 and TRBJ2-7; no firm D call. Deletions cut 3 bases from V and 7 bases from J, with 10 bases between. CDR3 length equals 11 residues. The germline V gene encodes CDR1 GTSNPN and CDR2 SVGIG (reference sequence). The CDR3 is CAWSAAGEQYF. The CDR3 DNA is TGTGCCTGGAGCGCCGCCGGAGAGCAGTACTTC.

This clonotype has a count of ten or more. The V call is TRBV27, the J call TRBJ2-3, with 7 bases aligning to TRBD1. Germline CDR1 is MNHEY and CDR2 is SMNVEV (reference sequence). Losses at the gene ends were 4 bases for V and 2 bases for J; bases not matched to a gene: 3. CDR3 length: 14 residues. The CDR3 nucleotides read TGTGCCAGCAGTTCGACAGGGACCACAGATACGCAGTATTTT. Translated, it gives CASSSTGTTDTQYF.

The chain uses TRBV15 and TRBJ2-4; weak D call: TRBD1 (6 bases). Germline CDR1 LNHNV, CDR2 YYDKDF (reference sequence). CDR3 length equals 13 residues. Trimming cost V 3 bases and J 3 bases, with 6 bases left between them. CDR3 amino acids: CATSRDSKNIQYF. Here the CDR3 DNA reads TGTGCCACCAGCAGGGACAGCAAAAACATTCAGTACTTC.

This clonotype was picked up many times. This chain uses TRBV12-3 or TRBV12-4 with TRBJ2-5; 10 nucleotides align to TRBD2. This CDR3 has 15 residues. V was clipped by 4 bases and J by 5 bases; unmatched bases: 7. The CDR3 DNA sequence: TGTGCCAGCAGTTCCCTAGCGGGGGCGGGGGAGACCCAGTACTTC. Translated, it gives CASSSLAGAGETQYF.

This clonotype was seen ten or more times. V and J are TRBV5-1 and TRBJ2-1; TRBD1 aligns across 8 bases. CDR1 SGHRS and CDR2 YFSETQ come from the germline V gene. Trimming took 0 bases from V and 7 from J; bases not matched to a gene: 9. CDR3 size: 16 residues. DNA for the CDR3: TGCGCCAGCAGCTTGGCCCTGGGACAGGCTGGTAATGAGCAGTTCTTC. Translated: CASSLALGQAGNEQFF.

This clonotype was recorded at least ten times. This sequence joins TRBV7-2 and TRBJ2-4; 10 nucleotides match TRBD1. Germline-derived CDR1 and CDR2 are SGHTA and FQGNSA. The CDR3 has 15 amino acids. J was trimmed by 9 bases and V by 5 bases; bases with no gene match: 10. CDR3 in DNA: TGTGCCAGCAGCCCTCCGGGACAGGGGCTGGTCATTCAGTACTTC. Amino acids: CASSPPGQGLVIQYF.

This clonotype was seen at least ten times. The chain carries TRBV2 and TRBJ1-6; 7 nucleotides match TRBD1. The CDR3 runs to 15 residues. V shed 6 bases and J 0 bases; nucleotides not matched to a gene: 2. Germline-derived CDR1 and CDR2 are SNHLY and FYNNEI. CDR3 in DNA: TGTGCCAGCAGCGCAGGGGGCTCCTATAATTCACCCCTCCACTTT. Amino acid sequence: CASSAGGSYNSPLHF.

In its sample, this clonotype was seen many times. This sequence joins TRBV9 and TRBJ1-2, with TRBD1 matching 8 bases. Trimming took 3 bases from V and 3 from J; bases not matched to a gene: 7. CDR3 length: 15 residues. Germline CDR1 is SGDLS and CDR2 is YYNGEE. The CDR3 DNA sequence: TGTGCCAGCAGCGCACGACAGGGGATCTACTATGGCTACACCTTC. It specifies CASSARQGIYYGYTF.

This clonotype was recorded at least ten times. This chain joins TRBV7-9 and TRBJ1-1; no reliable D call. Germline V CDR1 and CDR2: SEHNR, FQNEAQ (reference sequence). The CDR3 has 15 residues. The V end lost 2 bases, the J end lost 0 bases, and 10 bases lay between the germline ends. The CDR3 nucleotides read TGTGCCAGCAGCTTATGGGTGGCGTTGAACACTGAAGCTTTCTTT. Translating gives CASSLWVALNTEAFF. The entire variable domain, with the rest obtained from reference TRBV7-9 and TRBJ1-1, is as follows: DTGVSQNPRHKITKRGQNVTFRCDPISEHNRLYWYRQTLGQGPEFLTYFQNEAQLEKSRLLSDRFSAERPKGSFSTLEIQRTEQGDSAMYLCASSLWVALNTEAFFGQGTRLTVV.

This clonotype was recorded at least ten times. V gene TRBV4-2 combines with J gene TRBJ1-1; TRBD1 is a possible D gene (6 bases). V shed 6 bases and J shed 0 bases, with 8 bases lying between them. The CDR3 spans 13 residues. Germline values: CDR1 LGHNA, CDR2 YNFKEQ. The CDR3 region has the DNA TGTGCCAGCAGAGGACAGCTGAACACTGAAGCTTTCTTT. Its protein is CASRGQLNTEAFF.

This clonotype was seen ten or more times. The chain has TRBV7-9 and TRBJ2-6, with D possibly TRBD1 on 5 matching bases. Germline-derived CDR1 and CDR2 are SEHNR and FQNEAQ (reference sequence). The CDR3 has 13 amino acids. The CDR3 nucleotides read TGTGCTGCCTCCAGGGCTGGGGCCAACGTCCTGACTTTC. This sequence encodes CAASRAGANVLTF.

This chain links TRBV29-1 with TRBJ2-3, with 7 bases aligning to TRBD2. Unmatched junction bases numbered 11, after V lost 4 bases and J lost 4 bases. The V gene's germline CDR1 is SQVTM and CDR2 ANQGSEA. The CDR3 sequence is 15 residues long. The CDR3 coding sequence is TGCAGCGTTGCTCAGGTGCGGGAGTCCCCAGATACGCAGTATTTT. Translating gives CSVAQVRESPDTQYF.

This clonotype was observed many times. The chain employs TRBV27 and TRBJ2-2, with D perhaps TRBD1 or TRBD2 (6 bases each). Trimming left V 7 bases short and J 5 bases short, with 17 bases between. CDR1 is MNHEY and CDR2 is SMNVEV in the germline V gene (reference sequence). The CDR3 is 15 residues long. CDR3 protein: CASTQDPGATGELFF. Written as DNA, the CDR3 is TGTGCCAGCACCCAGGACCCGGGGGCAACCGGGGAGCTGTTTTTT.

This clonotype was detected many times. The chain couples TRBV6-5 to TRBJ2-7; 8 bases fit TRBD2. The CDR3 runs to 14 residues. The V and J ends lost 2 bases and 5 bases, in that order; junction bases with no gene match: 5. CDR1 MNHEY and CDR2 SVGAGI come from the germline V gene. In nucleotides, the CDR3 is TGTGCCAGCAGTTACGTAGCGGGACTCGACGAGCAGTACTTC. Encoded protein: CASSYVAGLDEQYF.

This rearrangement joins TRBV7-9 to TRBJ1-5, with no clear D. Looked up from germline, CDR1 is SEHNR and CDR2 is FQNEAQ (reference sequence). This CDR3 is built from 15 residues. V lost 5 bases and J 6 bases, leaving 17 bases between the germline ends. The CDR3 protein is CASSPVDGDRQPQHF. In DNA form, the CDR3 reads TGTGCCAGCAGCCCAGTCGACGGGGATCGTCAGCCCCAGCATTTT.

In its sample, this clonotype was seen many times. The chain combines TRBV7-9 with TRBJ1-1, with TRBD1 matching 9 bases. Unmatched junction bases numbered 3, after V lost 4 bases and J lost 3 bases. Germline V CDR1 and CDR2: SEHNR, FQNEAQ (reference sequence). The length of the CDR3 is 14 residues. This chain's CDR3 is CASSSRQGDTEAFF. CDR3 DNA sequence: TGTGCCAGCAGCTCCCGACAGGGGGACACTGAAGCTTTCTTT.

This chain's CDR3 is CAWSRDAVSQPQHF. The CDR3 coding sequence is TGTGCCTGGAGTCGGGACGCCGTAAGTCAGCCCCAGCATTTT. The rearrangement joins TRBV30 to TRBJ1-5; possible D gene TRBD1, 5 bases. Trimming removed 2 bases at V and 6 bases at J, with 14 bases between. This CDR3 is 14 amino acids long. Germline V gives CDR1 GTSNPN, CDR2 SVGIG (reference sequence).

At least ten counts were recorded for this clonotype. The chain has TRBV12-5 and TRBJ1-1; unclear D gene. The CDR3 loop spans 12 amino acids. The V gene's germline CDR1 is LGHNT and CDR2 FRNRAP. Trimming removed 5 bases from V and 6 bases from J, with 10 bases in between. Written as DNA, the CDR3 is TGTGCTAGTGGTGTGGGCTTCGCTGAAGCTTTCTTT. Its protein product is CASGVGFAEAFF.

This clonotype appeared many times. The CDR3 nucleotides are TGTGCCAGCAGCTTAAGAGCGGCTAGCACAGATACGCAGTATTTT. This translates into CASSLRAASTDTQYF. The V call is TRBV7-2, the J call TRBJ2-3; possible D gene TRBD2, 5 bases. Germline assignment: CDR1 SGHTA and CDR2 FQGNSA. The CDR3 is made up of 15 amino acids. Trimming removed 2 bases from V and 0 bases from J, with 9 bases in between.

In the case of this clonotype: A read error is possible here, since a much larger clone lies one base away. The chain links TRBV28 to TRBJ1-1; weak D call: TRBD1 (5 bases). Trimming stripped 6 bases from V and 7 bases from J, with 9 bases between. Germline values: CDR1 MDHEN, CDR2 SYDVKM. The CDR3 has 11 amino acids. In DNA, the CDR3 is TGTGCCAGCAGGTTCCAGGGTGAAGCTTTCTTT. This translates into CASRFQGEAFF.

This clonotype is labeled as medium-sized. The J gene is TRBJ2-7, the V gene TRBV12-3 or TRBV12-4, with TRBD1 matching 9 bases. This CDR3 has 13 amino acids. The J segment lost 2 bases and the V segment lost 5 bases, leaving 1 base of the junction unmatched. CDR3 sequence reads: CASSRQGAYEQYF. For the CDR3, the DNA is TGTGCCAGCAGTCGACAGGGGGCCTACGAGCAGTACTTC.

This clonotype occurred many times. The gene calls are TRBV18 and TRBJ2-1; D may be TRBD2 (6 bases). The germline gives CDR1 KGHSH, CDR2 LQKENI. The CDR3 loop spans 16 amino acids. Trimming took 0 bases from V and 1 from J, leaving 10 bases between them. The CDR3 loop is CASSPPIAVSYNEQFF. CDR3 sequence (DNA): TGTGCCAGCTCACCACCGATAGCGGTGTCCTACAATGAGCAGTTCTTC.

This clonotype was detected ten times or more. The chain is built from TRBV29-1 and TRBJ2-1; 8 nucleotides match TRBD2. V shed 1 base, J shed 4 bases, and the junction held 0 bases outside the gene matches. The CDR3 is 13 amino acids. Germline loops: CDR1 SQVTM, CDR2 ANQGSEA. The CDR3 nucleotides are TGCAGCGTTGAAGTAGCGGGGTACAATGAGCAGTTCTTC. Its translation is CSVEVAGYNEQFF.